This record concerns one TCR beta chain sequence. The antigen is undetermined. Researchers cut adjacent lung at least 2 cm from the tumor margin, and it showed no atypia. This sample was taken from a study of T cells in localized non-small cell lung cancer. Findings and caveats of the study: Uninvolved adjacent lung had higher T cell clonality than tumor and all other tissues. An association was observed between higher blood T cell density and longer overall survival. Appearance in adjacent lung was seen for a median approximately 59 of the top 100 tumor clones.

Assay: immunoSEQ multiplex PCR; the TCRdb copy retains only in-frame clones and omits some. The repertoire holds roughly 1,200 clones, with roughly 20% as singletons. The CDR3 has 16 residues. The V gene's germline CDR1 is SGHNT and CDR2 YENEEA. Trimming took 5 bases from V and 2 from J; bases not matched to a gene: 8. The source was normal lung tissue next to the tumor, collected before any cancer treatment. The chain uses TRBV11-3 and TRBJ2-3; the match to TRBD2 covers 9 bases. This receptor was taken from a male donor aged 60 or over with stage I lung adenocarcinoma. As DNA, the CDR3 is TGTGCCAGCAGCCTCAAAAGCGGGGGGTTCACAGATACGCAGTATTTT. It yields the protein CASSLKSGGFTDTQYF.